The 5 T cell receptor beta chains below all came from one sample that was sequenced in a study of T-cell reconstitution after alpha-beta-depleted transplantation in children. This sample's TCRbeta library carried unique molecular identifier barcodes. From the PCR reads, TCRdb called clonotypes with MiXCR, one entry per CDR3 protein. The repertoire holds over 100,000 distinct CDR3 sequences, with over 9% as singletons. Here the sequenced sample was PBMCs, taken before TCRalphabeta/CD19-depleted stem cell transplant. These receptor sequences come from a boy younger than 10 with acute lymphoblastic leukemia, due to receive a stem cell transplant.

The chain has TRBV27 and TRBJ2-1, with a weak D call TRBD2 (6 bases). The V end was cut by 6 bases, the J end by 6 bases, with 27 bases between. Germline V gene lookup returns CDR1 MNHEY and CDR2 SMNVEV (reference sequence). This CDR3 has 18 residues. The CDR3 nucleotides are TGTGCCAGCAGCTTACCACAACTTAGCGGAGGGTTTATCAATGAGCAGTTCTTC. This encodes CASSLPQLSGGFINEQFF.

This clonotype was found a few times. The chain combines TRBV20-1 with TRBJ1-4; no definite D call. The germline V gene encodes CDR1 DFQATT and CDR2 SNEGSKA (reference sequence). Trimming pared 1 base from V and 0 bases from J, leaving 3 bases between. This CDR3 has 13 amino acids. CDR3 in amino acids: CSARGTTNEKLFF. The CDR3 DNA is TGCAGTGCTAGAGGGACAACTAATGAAAAACTGTTTTTT.

Written as DNA, the CDR3 is TGTGCCAGCAGTTCCGGGCCATCCCTCTCCTACGAGCAGTACTTC. Its translation is CASSSGPSLSYEQYF. The V gene is TRBV12-3 or TRBV12-4, the J gene TRBJ2-7; no definite D call. The CDR3 extends over 15 amino acids. Between the trimmed V and J ends, which lost 4 bases and 0 bases, there was a span of 13 bases.

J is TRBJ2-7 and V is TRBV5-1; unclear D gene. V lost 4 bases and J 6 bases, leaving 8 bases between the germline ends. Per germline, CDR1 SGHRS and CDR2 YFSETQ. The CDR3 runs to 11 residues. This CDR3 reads CASSLTSEQYF. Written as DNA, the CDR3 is TGCGCCAGCAGCCTTACTTCCGAGCAGTACTTC.

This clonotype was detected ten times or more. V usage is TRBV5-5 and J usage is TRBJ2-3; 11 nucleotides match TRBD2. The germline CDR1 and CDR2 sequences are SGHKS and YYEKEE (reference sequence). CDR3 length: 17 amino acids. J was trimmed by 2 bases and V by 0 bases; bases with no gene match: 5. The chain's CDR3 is CASSLGGTSGTTDTQYF. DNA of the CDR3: TGTGCCAGCAGCTTGGGTGGGACTAGCGGTACCACAGATACGCAGTATTTT. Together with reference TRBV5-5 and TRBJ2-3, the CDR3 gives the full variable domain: DAGVTQSPTHLIKTRGQQVTLRCSPISGHKSVSWYQQVLGQGPQFIFQYYEKEERGRGNFPDRFSARQFPNYSSELNVNALLLGDSALYLCASSLGGTSGTTDTQYFGPGTRLTVL.